This TCR beta chain originates from a study of CD8+CD57+ T cells in acquired aplastic anemia. V shed 0 bases and J shed 3 bases, with 18 bases lying between them. The V gene's germline CDR1 is SGHRS and CDR2 YFSETQ. The CDR3 runs to 17 residues. The TCR beta profiling, which covered VDJ combination and CDR3 sequence, was carried out using genomic DNA as the template. TCRdb processed the reads anew with MiXCR; each CDR3 protein has one entry. The sample comprises approximately 170,000 distinct CDR3 sequences, 54% of which are singletons, and approximately 15% rests with the top ten. In this sample, this clonotype turned up many times.

The chain recombines TRBV5-1 with TRBJ1-1, with D possibly TRBD1 on 5 matching bases. The clonotype originates from a human donor in good health, serving as a control. Sequencing was carried out using sorted CD4+, CD8+, or CD8+CD57+ T cells (not recorded which) from PBMCs. The CDR3 here is CASSLGLGAGVYTEAFF. Here the CDR3 DNA reads TGCGCCAGCAGCTTGGGGTTAGGGGCCGGGGTGTACACTGAAGCTTTCTTT.